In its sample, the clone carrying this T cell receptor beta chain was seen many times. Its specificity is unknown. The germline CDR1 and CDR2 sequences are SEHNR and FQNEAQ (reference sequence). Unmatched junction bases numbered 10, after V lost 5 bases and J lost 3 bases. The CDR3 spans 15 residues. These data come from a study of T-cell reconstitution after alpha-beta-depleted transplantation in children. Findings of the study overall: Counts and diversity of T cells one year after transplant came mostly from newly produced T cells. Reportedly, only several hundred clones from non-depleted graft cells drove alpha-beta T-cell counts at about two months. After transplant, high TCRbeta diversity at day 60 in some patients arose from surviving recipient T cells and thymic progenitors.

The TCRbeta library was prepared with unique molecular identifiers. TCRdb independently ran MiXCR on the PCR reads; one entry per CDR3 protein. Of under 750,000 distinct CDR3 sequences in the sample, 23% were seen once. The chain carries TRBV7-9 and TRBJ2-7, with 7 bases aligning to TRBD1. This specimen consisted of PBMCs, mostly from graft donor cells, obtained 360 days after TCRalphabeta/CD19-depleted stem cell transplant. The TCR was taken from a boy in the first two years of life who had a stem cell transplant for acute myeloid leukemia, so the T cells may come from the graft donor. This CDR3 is CASSGTDRTIYEQYF. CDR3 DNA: TGTGCCAGCAGCGGGACAGACCGCACTATCTACGAGCAGTACTTC. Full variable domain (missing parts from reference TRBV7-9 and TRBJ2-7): DTGVSQNPRHKITKRGQNVTFRCDPISEHNRLYWYRQTLGQGPEFLTYFQNEAQLEKSRLLSDRFSAERPKGSFSTLEIQRTEQGDSAMYLCASSGTDRTIYEQYFGPGTRLTVT.